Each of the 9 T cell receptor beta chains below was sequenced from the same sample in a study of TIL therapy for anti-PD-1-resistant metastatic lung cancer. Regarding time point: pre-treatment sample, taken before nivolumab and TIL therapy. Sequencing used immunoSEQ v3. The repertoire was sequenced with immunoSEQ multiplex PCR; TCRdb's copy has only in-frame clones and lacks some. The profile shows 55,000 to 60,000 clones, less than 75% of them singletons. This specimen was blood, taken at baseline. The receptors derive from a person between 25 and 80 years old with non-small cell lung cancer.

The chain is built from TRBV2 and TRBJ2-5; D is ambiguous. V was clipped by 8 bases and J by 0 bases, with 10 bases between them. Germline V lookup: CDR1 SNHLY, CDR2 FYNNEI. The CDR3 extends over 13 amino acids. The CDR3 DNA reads TGTGCCAGCCTCCTAGAATACCAAGAGACCCAGTACTTC. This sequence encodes CASLLEYQETQYF.

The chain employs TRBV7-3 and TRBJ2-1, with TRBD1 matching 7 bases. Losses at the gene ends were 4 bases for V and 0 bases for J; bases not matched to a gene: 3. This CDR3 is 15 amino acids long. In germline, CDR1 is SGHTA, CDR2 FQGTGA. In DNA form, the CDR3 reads TGTGCCAGCAGCTCGACAGGGAGCTCCTACAATGAGCAGTTCTTC. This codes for CASSSTGSSYNEQFF.

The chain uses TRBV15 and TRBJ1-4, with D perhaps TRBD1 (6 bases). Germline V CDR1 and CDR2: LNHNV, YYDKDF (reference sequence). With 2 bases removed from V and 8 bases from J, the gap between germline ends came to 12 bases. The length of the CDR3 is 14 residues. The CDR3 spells CATSRLYREEKLFF. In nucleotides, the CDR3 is TGTGCCACCAGCAGACTCTACAGGGAAGAAAAACTGTTTTTT.

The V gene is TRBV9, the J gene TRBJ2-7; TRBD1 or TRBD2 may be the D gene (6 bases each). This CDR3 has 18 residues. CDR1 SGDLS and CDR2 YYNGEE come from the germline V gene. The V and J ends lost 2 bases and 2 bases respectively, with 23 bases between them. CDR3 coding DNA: TGTGCCAGCAGCGTTGGAGGGTTTTTGGACAGCAGAACCTACGAGCAGTACTTC. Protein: CASSVGGFLDSRTYEQYF.

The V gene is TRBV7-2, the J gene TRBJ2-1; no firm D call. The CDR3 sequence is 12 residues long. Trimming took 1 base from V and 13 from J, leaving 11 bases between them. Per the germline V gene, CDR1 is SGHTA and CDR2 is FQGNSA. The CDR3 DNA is TGTGCCAGCAGCTTAGTCGGCCGTTCTCAGTTCTTC. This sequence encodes CASSLVGRSQFF.

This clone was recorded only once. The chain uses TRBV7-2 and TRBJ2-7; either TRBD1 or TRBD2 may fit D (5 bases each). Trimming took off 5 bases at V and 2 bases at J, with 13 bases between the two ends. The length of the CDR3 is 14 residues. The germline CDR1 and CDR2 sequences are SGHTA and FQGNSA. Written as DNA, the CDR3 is TGTGCCAGCAGCCTAAGGGACGGTACCTACGAGCAGTACTTC. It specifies CASSLRDGTYEQYF.

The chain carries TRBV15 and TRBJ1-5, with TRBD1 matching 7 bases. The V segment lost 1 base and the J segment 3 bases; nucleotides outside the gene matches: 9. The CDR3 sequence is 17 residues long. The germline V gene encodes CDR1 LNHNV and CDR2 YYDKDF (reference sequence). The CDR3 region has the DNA TGTGCCACCAGCAGAGTGAGGGGGCGCTGGGACAATCAGCCCCAGCATTTT. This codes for CATSRVRGRWDNQPQHF.

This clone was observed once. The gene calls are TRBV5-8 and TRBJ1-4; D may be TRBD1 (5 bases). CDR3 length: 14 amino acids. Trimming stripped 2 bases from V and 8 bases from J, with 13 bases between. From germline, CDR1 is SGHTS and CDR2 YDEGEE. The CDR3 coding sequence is TGTGCCAGCAGCTTCAGGGTGGGGAAGGAAAAACTGTTTTTT. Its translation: CASSFRVGKEKLFF.

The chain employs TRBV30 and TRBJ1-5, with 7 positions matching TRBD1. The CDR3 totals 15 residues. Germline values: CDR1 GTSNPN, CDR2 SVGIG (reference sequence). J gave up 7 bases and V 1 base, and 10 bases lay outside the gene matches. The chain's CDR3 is CAWSEGAGGRQPQHF. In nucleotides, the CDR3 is TGTGCCTGGAGTGAGGGGGCAGGGGGGAGACAGCCCCAGCATTTT.